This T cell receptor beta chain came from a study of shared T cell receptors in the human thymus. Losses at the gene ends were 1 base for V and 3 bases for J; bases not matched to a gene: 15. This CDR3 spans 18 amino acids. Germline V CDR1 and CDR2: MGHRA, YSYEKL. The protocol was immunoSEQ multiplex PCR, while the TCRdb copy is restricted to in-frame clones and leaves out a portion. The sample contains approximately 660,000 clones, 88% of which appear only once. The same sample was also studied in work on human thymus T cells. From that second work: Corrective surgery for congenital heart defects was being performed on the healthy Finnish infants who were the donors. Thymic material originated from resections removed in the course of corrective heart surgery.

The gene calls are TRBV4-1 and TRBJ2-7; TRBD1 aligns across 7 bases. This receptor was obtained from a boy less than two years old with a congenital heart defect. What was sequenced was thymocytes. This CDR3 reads CASSQVQGTLPGGYEQYF. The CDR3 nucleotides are TGCGCCAGCAGCCAAGTACAGGGGACCCTTCCTGGGGGCTACGAGCAGTACTTC.